Presented here are 22 T cell receptor beta chains from one specimen sequenced in a study of CD8 T cells in ankylosing spondylitis. One entry per CDR3 protein results from TCRdb running MiXCR on the 5' RACE reads. The sample consists of 150,000 to 200,000 distinct CDR3 sequences, about 18% of them appearing once. Sequences were obtained from blood, either unsorted or a sorted T cell fraction (not recorded which). The receptors were sampled from a male donor with ankylosing spondylitis or in good health (not recorded which).

This clonotype was counted at least ten times. The V gene is TRBV29-1, the J gene TRBJ2-5; weak D call: TRBD1 (5 bases). The CDR3 is 12 residues long. Germline lookup yields CDR1 SQVTM and CDR2 ANQGSEA. The V end lost 4 bases, the J end lost 5 bases, and 11 bases lay between the germline ends. In nucleotides, the CDR3 is TGCAGCGTTGTAGAGCAGGGTGAGACCCAGTACTTC. Residues: CSVVEQGETQYF.

This clonotype was picked up many times. CDR3 amino acids: CSADTAYGYTF. CDR3 bases: TGCAGCGCCGACACAGCCTATGGCTACACCTTC. V and J are TRBV29-1 and TRBJ1-2; D is uncertain. This CDR3 region has 11 residues. CDR1 is SQVTM and CDR2 is ANQGSEA in the germline V gene. V was clipped by 7 bases and J by 4 bases, with 10 bases between them. Full variable domain (missing parts from reference TRBV29-1 and TRBJ1-2): SAVISQKPSRDICQRGTSLTIQCQVDSQVTMMFWYRQQPGQSLTLIATANQGSEATYESGFVIDKFPISRPNLTFSTLTVSNMSPEDSSIYLCSADTAYGYTFGSGTRLTVV.

V gene TRBV28 combines with J gene TRBJ1-1, with a tentative D call TRBD1 (5 bases). This CDR3 comprises 16 residues. V gave up 3 bases and J gave up 3 bases, with 17 bases separating them. Germline CDR1 and CDR2: MDHEN and SYDVKM. This CDR3 reads CASSFEGRSPDTEAFF. CDR3 nucleotide sequence: TGTGCCAGCAGTTTTGAGGGGCGTTCCCCTGACACTGAAGCTTTCTTT. Looking up the rest from reference TRBV28 and TRBJ1-1 gives the full variable domain: DVKVTQSSRYLVKRTGEKVFLECVQDMDHENMFWYRQDPGLGLRLIYFSYDVKMKEKGDIPEGYSVSREKKERFSLILESASTNQTSMYLCASSFEGRSPDTEAFFGQGTRLTVV.

In its sample, this clonotype was seen many times. The chain carries TRBV27 and TRBJ2-7; D perhaps matches TRBD2 (5 bases). The CDR3 has 13 residues. V lost 6 bases and J lost 1, with 10 bases in between. Germline V gives CDR1 MNHEY, CDR2 SMNVEV (reference sequence). The chain's CDR3 is CASRSGDSYEQYF. CDR3 bases: TGTGCCAGCAGAAGCGGAGATTCCTACGAGCAGTACTTC.

This sequence joins TRBV28 and TRBJ2-5; the D call may be TRBD1 or TRBD2 (5 bases each). This CDR3 has 14 amino acids. The germline V and J ends were trimmed by 3 bases and 2 bases, with 10 bases remaining between them. Germline V lookup: CDR1 MDHEN, CDR2 SYDVKM. The CDR3: CASSFGGRQETQYF. CDR3 nucleotides: TGTGCCAGCAGTTTTGGGGGAAGGCAAGAGACCCAGTACTTC.

The V call is TRBV7-9, the J call TRBJ1-5, with D unresolved. The CDR3 loop spans 15 amino acids. Deletions cut 5 bases from V and 0 bases from J, with 11 bases between. Germline CDR1 SEHNR, CDR2 FQNEAQ (reference sequence). CDR3 amino acids: CASSPAGYSNQPQHF. The CDR3 DNA is TGTGCCAGCAGCCCGGCGGGGTATAGCAATCAGCCCCAGCATTTT. The variable domain in full, completed from reference TRBV7-9 and TRBJ1-5, reads DTGVSQNPRHKITKRGQNVTFRCDPISEHNRLYWYRQTLGQGPEFLTYFQNEAQLEKSRLLSDRFSAERPKGSFSTLEIQRTEQGDSAMYLCASSPAGYSNQPQHFGDGTRLSIL.

This clonotype has just a few counts. V gene TRBV20-1 combines with J gene TRBJ1-2; possibly TRBD1 for D (6 bases). The CDR3 is 15 residues long. The V and J ends lost 6 bases and 4 bases respectively, with 21 bases between them. In germline, CDR1 is DFQATT, CDR2 SNEGSKA (reference sequence). In nucleotides, the CDR3 is TGCAGTGCCGCCAACCGGACAGCAAATTTCTATGGCTACACCTTC. As protein: CSAANRTANFYGYTF.

This clonotype was picked up many times. The rearrangement uses TRBV5-1 and TRBJ2-7; TRBD1 matches at 7 bases. Germline values: CDR1 SGHRS, CDR2 YFSETQ. V trimming: 4 bases; J trimming: 4 bases; junction bases outside the gene matches: 5. CDR3 size: 13 residues. CDR3 sequence: CASSPGTVYEQYF. The CDR3 DNA reads TGCGCCAGCAGCCCCGGGACAGTTTACGAGCAGTACTTC.

J is TRBJ1-5 and V is TRBV28; no clear D. CDR1 and CDR2 from the germline V gene are MDHEN and SYDVKM. Trimming took off 6 bases at V and 1 base at J, with 7 bases between the two ends. The CDR3 covers 13 residues. DNA for the CDR3: TGTGCCAGCAGCAGGCGGAGCAATCAGCCCCAGCATTTT. Its translation: CASSRRSNQPQHF.

This clonotype was seen at least ten times. The gene calls are TRBV28 and TRBJ2-1; 7 bases match TRBD1. V was pared by 6 bases and J by 9 bases, with 5 bases of the junction left unmatched. Germline lookup yields CDR1 MDHEN and CDR2 SYDVKM. The CDR3 sequence is 12 residues long. The CDR3 nucleotides are TGTGCCAGCAGAAAACAGGGGATTGAGCAGTTCTTC. Protein: CASRKQGIEQFF.

Of note for this clonotype: It may be a read error: a sequence one base away is much more abundant. The chain carries TRBV28 and TRBJ1-2; D is perhaps TRBD1 (5 bases). Germline V gene data show CDR1 as MDHEN and CDR2 as SYDVKM. The CDR3 runs to 14 residues. This CDR3 is CANSFARGNYGYTF. DNA for the CDR3: TGTGCCAACAGTTTTGCTCGGGGGAACTATGGCTACACCTTC.

At least ten counts were recorded for this clonotype. The gene calls are TRBV29-1 and TRBJ1-1; no reliable D call. The CDR3 is 11 amino acids. Germline V gives CDR1 SQVTM, CDR2 ANQGSEA. V lost 4 bases, J lost 5 bases, and 8 bases lay in between. The CDR3 reads CSVVGDTEAFF. The CDR3 region has the DNA TGCAGCGTTGTTGGGGATACTGAAGCTTTCTTT.

This clonotype was seen repeatedly, ten times or more. The CDR3 reads CASSEDGGTDTQYF. CDR3 coding DNA: TGTGCCAGCAGTGAGGACGGGGGCACAGATACGCAGTATTTT. The rearrangement uses TRBV2 and TRBJ2-3; D perhaps matches TRBD2 (5 bases). Trimming took 3 bases from V and 1 from J, leaving 8 bases between them. The V gene's germline CDR1 is SNHLY and CDR2 FYNNEI. The CDR3 covers 14 residues.

This clonotype was seen ten or more times. This chain joins TRBV10-3 and TRBJ2-3; possibly TRBD1 or TRBD2 for D (5 bases each). The CDR3 runs 13 residues. V lost 7 bases to trimming and J lost 3 bases, with 11 bases between them. Germline CDR1 reads ENHRY; CDR2 reads SYGVKD. CDR3 in DNA: TGTGCCATCAAGCTCAGGGAGACAGATACGCAGTATTTT. This gives the protein CAIKLRETDTQYF.

Turning to this clonotype: A read error is possible here, since a much larger clone lies one base away. The J gene is TRBJ1-2, the V gene TRBV30; D remains ambiguous. The CDR3 is 11 amino acids. Germline values: CDR1 GTSNPN, CDR2 SVGIG (reference sequence). CDR3 sequence: CAWRSNYVYTF. In DNA, the CDR3 is TGTGCCTGGAGGAGTAACTATGTCTACACCTTC.

The chain has TRBV28 and TRBJ1-3; TRBD1 might be the D (5 bases). Trimming stripped 2 bases from V and 5 bases from J, with 13 bases between. This CDR3 spans 15 amino acids. The germline V gene encodes CDR1 MDHEN and CDR2 SYDVKM. The chain's CDR3 is CASSLRGGGRNTIYF. CDR3 bases: TGTGCCAGCAGTTTAAGGGGCGGGGGGAGAAACACCATATATTTT.

This clonotype came up a few times. The chain couples TRBV29-1 to TRBJ2-7; D remains unclear. Germline CDR1 reads SQVTM; CDR2 reads ANQGSEA. The CDR3 extends over 13 amino acids. Deletions cut 4 bases from V and 1 base from J, with 11 bases between. The CDR3 DNA follows: TGCAGCGTTGTCCCACTGGGGTCCTACGAGCAGTACTTC. Translated: CSVVPLGSYEQYF.

The chain uses TRBV7-9 and TRBJ2-5; 13 nucleotides agree with TRBD2. The CDR3 consists of 15 residues. The germline CDR1 and CDR2 sequences are SEHNR and FQNEAQ (reference sequence). J lost 5 bases, V lost 6 bases, and 6 bases had no gene match. CDR3 in amino acids: CASRKLAGGSETQYF. The CDR3 nucleotides are TGTGCCAGCAGAAAACTAGCGGGAGGGTCGGAGACCCAGTACTTC.

The CDR3 reads CASGCVRERPQHF. The CDR3 DNA follows: TGTGCTAGTGGGTGTGTCCGGGAACGGCCCCAGCATTTT. The rearrangement links TRBV12-5 to TRBJ1-5; D remains unclear. The V and J ends lost 6 bases and 9 bases respectively, with 15 bases between them. The CDR3 is made up of 13 amino acids. Germline V gives CDR1 LGHNT, CDR2 FRNRAP.

The chain couples TRBV7-7 to TRBJ2-1; D not certain. The CDR3 has 13 amino acids. V gave up 1 base and J gave up 9 bases, with 10 bases separating them. Germline CDR1 is SSHAT and CDR2 is FNYEAQ (reference sequence). The CDR3 loop reads CASSLDPVGEQFF. Written as DNA, the CDR3 is TGTGCCAGCAGCTTAGATCCTGTGGGTGAGCAGTTCTTC.

This clonotype was detected only a few times. A much larger clone sits a single nucleotide away, making a read error possible. The chain employs TRBV20-1 and TRBJ2-2; TRBD2 agrees at 10 bases. CDR1 is DFQATT, CDR2 SNEGSKA, per germline (reference sequence). The CDR3 has 16 amino acids. In nucleotides, the CDR3 is TGCTGTGCTAGAAAGGCTAGCGGGAGTGTCACCGGGGAGCTGTTTTTT. The encoded protein is CCARKASGSVTGELFF.

This clonotype occurred many times. V gene TRBV5-1 combines with J gene TRBJ2-1; 11 nucleotides agree with TRBD2. This CDR3 region has 15 residues. The trim removed 2 bases at V and 6 bases at J, leaving 4 bases unmatched. Germline-derived CDR1 and CDR2 are SGHRS and YFSETQ. In DNA form, the CDR3 reads TGCGCCAGCAGCTTCACTAGCGGGAGCCCCAATGAGCAGTTCTTC. This sequence encodes CASSFTSGSPNEQFF.